This T cell receptor (beta chain) is from a study of blood T cell repertoires in COVID-19 (dated by TCRdb to the early 2020s). In terms of the full investigation: Samples from collaborators originated in the United States, Italy and Spain and spanned both the acute and convalescent phases of COVID-19. Subjects who had been exposed to COVID-19, were actively infected with it, or had recovered from it provided the deeply sampled blood TCRbeta repertoires that made up the dataset. The samples were drawn from the first 160 participants of the ongoing ImmuneRACE study and from roughly 1,300 subjects provided by 6 global collaborators. The sample metadata nearly always contained a de-identified subject ID, COVID-19 status, age in years and sex. The repertoires were released in a freely available public database meant as a resource for research on the immune response to SARS-CoV-2. Where available, HLA class I and class II types were obtained from metadata supplied by the sample provider rather than from assay-based typing. The material from the prospective study consisted of cDNA or gDNA derived from T cells, B-cell-depleted T cells, or PBMCs. Overall study outcomes, separate from this receptor: The quantity of clinical and demographic metadata differed by source and by participant and was supplied without curation.

TCRbeta CDR3 regions were amplified from genomic DNA by means of the immunoSEQ Assay, a bias-controlled multiplex PCR. From the authors' description of their analysis: Within the assay, amplification of reference gene primers was used to estimate how many nucleated cells each sample contained. To quantify the absolute abundance of each unique TCRbeta CDR3 rearrangement, sequence reads were collapsed and filtered. For each sample, productive Simpson clonality was calculated as the square root of Simpson's diversity index over productive rearrangements. The source is immuneACCESS, and TCRdb retained only in-frame sequences with V and J called. Part of the clones is not carried over; for the studies checked, unresolved V genes explain less than half of this, and the remainder is unexplained. That table supplies the V and J calls and clone size; D and trimming were determined from the DNA. Counted in this sample were about 320,000 clones; 85% of them appeared once. The top ten hold around 7.8% of the sample.

V loses 7 bases at its end and J loses 4 bases; junction bases beyond the gene matches: 15. The CDR3 contains 16 residues, cysteine and phenylalanine counted. This entry keeps only the CDR3 DNA: 48 bases, framed from base 1. Taken from the germline V gene (reference sequence), the CDR1 and CDR2 loops are MNHEY and SMNVEV. Concerning this clone itself: What antigen it recognizes has not been identified. The sample holds no much larger clone one base away, and base qualities are not on file.

The collaborating institutions used their own protocols to collect whole blood in K2EDTA tubes. For TCRbeta analysis, collaborators shipped samples in one of three forms: frozen whole blood, isolated PBMCs, or DNA extracted from either of those sample types. Here the chain combines TRBV27 and TRBJ2-5, with 7 junctional bases fitting TRBD1. The sequence was collected from a human donor in a cohort sampled during active COVID-19. Input material: peripheral blood. The nucleotide sequence reads as follows: TGTGCCAGCACCCCCCCGGAACAGGGGATGGTAGAGACCCAGTACTTC. Translated, this gives CASTPPEQGMVETQYF.